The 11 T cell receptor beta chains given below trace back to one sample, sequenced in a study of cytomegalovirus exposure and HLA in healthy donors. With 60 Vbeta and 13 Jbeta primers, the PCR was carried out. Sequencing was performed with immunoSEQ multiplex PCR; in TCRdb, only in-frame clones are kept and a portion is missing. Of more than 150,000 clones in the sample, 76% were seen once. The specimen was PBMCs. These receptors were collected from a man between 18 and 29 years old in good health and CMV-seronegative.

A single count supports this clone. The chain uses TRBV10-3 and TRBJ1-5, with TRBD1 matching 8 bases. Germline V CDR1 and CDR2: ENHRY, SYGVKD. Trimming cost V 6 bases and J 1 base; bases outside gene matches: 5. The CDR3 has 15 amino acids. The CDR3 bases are TGTGCCATCAGGGGAACAGGGGGGAGCAATCAGCCCCAGCATTTT. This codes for CAIRGTGGSNQPQHF.

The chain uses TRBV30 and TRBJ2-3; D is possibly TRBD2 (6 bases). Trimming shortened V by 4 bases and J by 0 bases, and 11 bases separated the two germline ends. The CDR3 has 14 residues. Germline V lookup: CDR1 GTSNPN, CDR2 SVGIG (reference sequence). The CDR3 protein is CAWIAGTSTDTQYF. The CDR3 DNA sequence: TGTGCCTGGATTGCGGGGACGAGCACAGATACGCAGTATTTT.

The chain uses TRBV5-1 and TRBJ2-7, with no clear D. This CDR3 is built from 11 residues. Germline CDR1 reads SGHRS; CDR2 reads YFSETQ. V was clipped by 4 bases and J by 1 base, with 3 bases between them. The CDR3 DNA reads TGCGCCAGCAGCACTTCCTACGAGCAGTACTTC. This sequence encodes CASSTSYEQYF.

CDR3 coding DNA: TGTGCCAGCAGTTTATCGAGCGGGAGTTACGAGCAGTACTTC. It codes for CASSLSSGSYEQYF. This chain links TRBV28 with TRBJ2-7; TRBD2 agrees at 8 bases. V was pared by 1 base and J by 4 bases, with 3 bases of the junction left unmatched. The CDR3 runs 14 residues. CDR1 and CDR2 from the germline V gene are MDHEN and SYDVKM.

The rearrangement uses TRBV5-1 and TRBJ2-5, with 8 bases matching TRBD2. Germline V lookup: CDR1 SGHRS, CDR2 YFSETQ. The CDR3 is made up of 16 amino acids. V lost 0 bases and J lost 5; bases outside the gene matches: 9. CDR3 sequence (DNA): TGCGCCAGCAGCTTGGTATCGGGGGGGGCCCGGGAGACCCAGTACTTC. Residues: CASSLVSGGARETQYF.

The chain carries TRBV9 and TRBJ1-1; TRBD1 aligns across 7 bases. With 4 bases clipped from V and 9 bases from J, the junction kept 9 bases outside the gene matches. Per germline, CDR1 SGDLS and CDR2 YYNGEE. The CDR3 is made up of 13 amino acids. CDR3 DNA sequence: TGTGCCAGCAGCCCGAGGACAGGTCCTCAAGCTTTCTTT. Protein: CASSPRTGPQAFF. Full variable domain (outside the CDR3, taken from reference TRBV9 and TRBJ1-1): DSGVTQTPKHLITATGQRVTLRCSPRSGDLSVYWYQQSLDQGLQFLIQYYNGEERAKGNILERFSAQQFPDLHSELNLSSLELGDSALYFCASSPRTGPQAFFGQGTRLTVV.

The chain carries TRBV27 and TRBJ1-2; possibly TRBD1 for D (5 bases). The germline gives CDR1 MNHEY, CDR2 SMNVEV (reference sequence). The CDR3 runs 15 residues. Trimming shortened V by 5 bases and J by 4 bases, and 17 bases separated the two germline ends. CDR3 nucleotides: TGTGCCAGCAGTCCAGCTTCGGCAGGGCGCTATGGCTACACCTTC. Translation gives CASSPASAGRYGYTF.

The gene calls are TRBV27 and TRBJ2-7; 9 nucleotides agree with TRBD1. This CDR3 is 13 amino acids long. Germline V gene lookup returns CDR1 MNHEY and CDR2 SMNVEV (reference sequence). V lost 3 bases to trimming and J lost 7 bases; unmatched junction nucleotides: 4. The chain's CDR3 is CASSFDRGYEQYF. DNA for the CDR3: TGTGCCAGCAGTTTTGACAGGGGGTATGAGCAGTACTTC.

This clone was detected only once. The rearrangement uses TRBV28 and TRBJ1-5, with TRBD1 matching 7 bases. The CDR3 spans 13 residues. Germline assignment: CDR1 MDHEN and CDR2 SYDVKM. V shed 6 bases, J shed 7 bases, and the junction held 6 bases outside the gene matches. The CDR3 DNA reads TGTGCCAGCAGACCAGGGGGGCGGCAGCCCCAGCATTTT. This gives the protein CASRPGGRQPQHF.

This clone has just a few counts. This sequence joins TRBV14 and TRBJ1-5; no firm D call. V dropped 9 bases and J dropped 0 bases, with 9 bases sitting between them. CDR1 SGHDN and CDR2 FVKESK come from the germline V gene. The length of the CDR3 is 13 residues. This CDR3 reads CASYRVSNQPQHF. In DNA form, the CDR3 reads TGTGCCAGTTACAGAGTTAGCAATCAGCCCCAGCATTTT.

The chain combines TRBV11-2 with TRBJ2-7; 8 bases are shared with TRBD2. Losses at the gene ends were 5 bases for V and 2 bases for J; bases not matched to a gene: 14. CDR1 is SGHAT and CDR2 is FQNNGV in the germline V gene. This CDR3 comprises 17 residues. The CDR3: CASSRALGLATPYEQYF. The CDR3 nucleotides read TGTGCCAGCAGCCGGGCCCTTGGACTAGCTACTCCCTACGAGCAGTACTTC.